What follows are 26 T cell receptor beta chains derived from one specimen sequenced in a study of blood T cell repertoires in COVID-19. The assay was immunoSEQ multiplex PCR, and TCRdb's table has in-frame clones only and misses some. The repertoire holds approximately 52,000 clones, with around 93% as singletons. Sequenced sample: peripheral blood. These receptors came from a man aged 45-65 years with acute or convalescent COVID-19.

This clone has just one count. The chain links TRBV30 to TRBJ1-3; D gene unclear. The CDR3 covers 13 residues. V gave up 6 bases and J gave up 0 bases, with 9 bases separating them. The germline gives CDR1 GTSNPN, CDR2 SVGIG (reference sequence). This CDR3 is CACQGSSGNTIYF. The CDR3, as DNA: TGTGCCTGCCAAGGGAGCTCTGGAAACACCATATATTTT. Full variable domain (remainder filled in from reference TRBV30 and TRBJ1-3): SQTIHQWPATLVQPVGSPLSLECTVEGTSNPNLYWYRQAAGRGLQLLFYSVGIGQISSEVPQNLSASRPQDRQFILSSKKLLLSDSGFYLCACQGSSGNTIYFGEGSWLTVV.

The chain links TRBV28 to TRBJ1-1; 9 bases are a match to TRBD1. Germline V gene lookup returns CDR1 MDHEN and CDR2 SYDVKM. The CDR3 totals 14 residues. V gave up 6 bases and J gave up 5 bases; unmatched junction bases: 7. Here the CDR3 reads CASSGTGLGTEAFF. CDR3 sequence (DNA): TGTGCCAGCAGCGGGACAGGGTTAGGGACTGAAGCTTTCTTT.

The chain links TRBV4-1 to TRBJ2-2; 7 bases align to TRBD2. This CDR3 spans 18 amino acids. Germline CDR1 is MGHRA and CDR2 is YSYEKL. V lost 1 base to trimming and J lost 6 bases; unmatched junction nucleotides: 14. In DNA, the CDR3 is TGCGCCAGCAGCCAAGTGGCGGGGCGGGAGACCTTCCCCGGGGAGCTGTTTTTT. Translation: CASSQVAGRETFPGELFF.

The chain employs TRBV3-1 (or the pseudogene TRBV3-2) and TRBJ1-2; 8 nucleotides line up with TRBD1. This CDR3 region has 13 residues. CDR1 is LGHDT and CDR2 is YNNKEL in the germline V gene (reference sequence). V trimming: 3 bases; J trimming: 7 bases; junction bases outside the gene matches: 4. The CDR3 loop reads CASSQLQGGGYTF. CDR3 bases: TGTGCCAGCAGCCAGTTACAGGGGGGTGGCTACACCTTC.

This chain joins TRBV5-5 and TRBJ2-7, with 10 bases that match TRBD2. This CDR3 comprises 18 residues. Germline V gene sequence: CDR1 SGHKS, CDR2 YYEKEE (reference sequence). J gave up 3 bases and V 3 bases, and 15 bases lay outside the gene matches. The CDR3 DNA follows: TGTGCCAGCAGCTCCCTAACCTCACTAGCGGGAATAAACTACGAGCAGTACTTC. Translating it yields CASSSLTSLAGINYEQYF.

This chain uses TRBV6-5 with TRBJ1-4; 7 nucleotides align to TRBD1. CDR3 length: 15 amino acids. With 5 bases clipped from V and 4 bases from J, the junction kept 7 bases outside the gene matches. CDR1 and CDR2 (germline): MNHEY, SVGAGI. The chain's CDR3 is CASSPRQGRNEKLFF. CDR3 DNA sequence: TGTGCCAGCAGTCCCCGACAGGGCCGTAATGAAAAACTGTTTTTT.

This clone has more than one count but fewer than ten. This chain joins TRBV14 and TRBJ1-1; 9 nucleotides match TRBD1. The CDR3 runs to 14 residues. The V gene end was trimmed by 5 bases and the J gene end by 4 bases; junction bases not matched to a gene: 5. Germline CDR1 and CDR2: SGHDN and FVKESK. The CDR3 reads CASSSQGAVTEAFF. The DNA for the CDR3 is TGTGCCAGCAGCTCACAGGGGGCGGTCACTGAAGCTTTCTTT.

The chain has TRBV7-9 and TRBJ2-5; 7 positions match TRBD2. Per the germline V gene, CDR1 is SEHNR and CDR2 is FQNEAQ (reference sequence). This CDR3 region has 14 residues. The V gene end was trimmed by 0 bases and the J gene end by 5 bases; junction bases not matched to a gene: 3. The CDR3, as DNA: TGTGCCAGCAGCTTAGCCGGGGGGACGGAGACCCAGTACTTC. This encodes CASSLAGGTETQYF.

The rearrangement uses TRBV24-1 and TRBJ2-6; 9 bases line up with TRBD1. Per the germline V gene, CDR1 is KGHDR and CDR2 is SFDVKD. This CDR3 has 16 residues. V dropped 9 bases and J dropped 4; count of bases not matched to a gene: 9. In DNA, the CDR3 is TGTGCCACCGCCGGGACAGGGCCTTCCGGGGCCAACGTCCTGACTTTC. Residues: CATAGTGPSGANVLTF.

This clone was counted between two and nine times. The J gene is TRBJ2-7, the V gene TRBV7-8; 7 bases match TRBD2. The V segment lost 4 bases and the J segment 4 bases; nucleotides outside the gene matches: 10. This CDR3 is 15 amino acids long. Germline V gene sequence: CDR1 SGHVS, CDR2 FQNEAQ. The CDR3 DNA is TGTGCCAGCAGCTACCAGAGCGGGGCAGGGTACGAGCAGTACTTC. Its translation is CASSYQSGAGYEQYF.

The chain uses TRBV7-2 and TRBJ2-7; 9 nucleotides align to TRBD1. V lost 5 bases to trimming and J lost 4 bases; unmatched junction nucleotides: 6. CDR1 is SGHTA and CDR2 is FQGNSA in the germline V gene. The CDR3 runs to 14 residues. Here the CDR3 reads CASSPGTGPYEQYF. CDR3 nucleotides: TGTGCCAGCAGCCCCGGGACAGGGCCTTACGAGCAGTACTTC.

The DNA of the CDR3 is TGCAGCGTTGAAGCCGGGAGCCCTTACACAGATACGCAGTATTTT. It is translated as CSVEAGSPYTDTQYF. This rearrangement joins TRBV29-1 to TRBJ2-3; perhaps TRBD2 as D (6 bases). CDR1 and CDR2 (germline): SQVTM, ANQGSEA. V lost 1 base and J 2 bases, leaving 13 bases between the germline ends. The CDR3 consists of 15 residues.

V is TRBV12-5 and J is TRBJ2-3; 7 nucleotides match TRBD1. The germline CDR1 and CDR2 sequences are LGHNT and FRNRAP. The CDR3 has 17 residues. The V segment lost 2 bases and the J segment 0 bases; nucleotides outside the gene matches: 8. The CDR3 spells CASGLTKGQVSTDTQYF. The CDR3, as DNA: TGTGCTAGTGGTTTGACTAAAGGACAGGTCAGCACAGATACGCAGTATTTT.

The chain combines TRBV27 with TRBJ2-2; 11 bases fit TRBD2. The CDR3 is made up of 15 amino acids. With V trimmed by 4 bases and J by 7 bases, 5 bases remained unmatched. Germline values: CDR1 MNHEY, CDR2 SMNVEV (reference sequence). This CDR3 is CASSSTSGGGGELFF. The CDR3 nucleotides are TGTGCCAGCAGTTCAACTAGCGGGGGTGGCGGGGAGCTGTTTTTT.

The rearrangement links TRBV9 to TRBJ2-3, with 10 bases identical to TRBD2. Looked up from germline, CDR1 is SGDLS and CDR2 is YYNGEE. The CDR3 loop spans 15 amino acids. With V trimmed by 3 bases and J by 4 bases, 5 bases remained unmatched. CDR3 DNA: TGTGCCAGCAGCGCCGGGGGACTAGCGTCAGATACGCAGTATTTT. Its translation is CASSAGGLASDTQYF.

The CDR3 loop reads CSARRTESYTF. The CDR3 DNA follows: TGCAGTGCTAGGAGGACAGAGAGCTACACCTTC. The chain uses TRBV20-1 and TRBJ1-2; D may be TRBD1 (6 bases). V gave up 3 bases and J gave up 9 bases, with 11 bases separating them. The CDR3 sequence is 11 residues long. Germline lookup yields CDR1 DFQATT and CDR2 SNEGSKA (reference sequence).

The table lists this clone with a count of one. J is TRBJ1-5 and V is TRBV19, with a weak D call TRBD1 (6 bases). This CDR3 has 16 residues. Trimming left V 5 bases short and J 0 bases short, with 14 bases between. Germline assignment: CDR1 LNHDA and CDR2 SQIVND (reference sequence). The CDR3 DNA follows: TGTGCCAGTAGTCCTATGACAGGTTATAGCAATCAGCCCCAGCATTTT. Amino acids: CASSPMTGYSNQPQHF.

The CDR3: CASSLIGGYEQYF. The CDR3, as DNA: TGCGCCAGCAGCTTGATCGGGGGCTACGAGCAGTACTTC. The chain carries TRBV5-1 and TRBJ2-7, with a weak D call TRBD2 (6 bases). V dropped 1 base and J dropped 3 bases, with 8 bases sitting between them. Germline loops: CDR1 SGHRS, CDR2 YFSETQ. This CDR3 comprises 13 residues.

This chain joins TRBV13 and TRBJ2-3, with TRBD2 identical over 11 bases. Germline V CDR1 and CDR2: PRHDT, FYEKMQ (reference sequence). Unmatched junction bases numbered 3, after V lost 2 bases and J lost 5 bases. CDR3 length: 15 residues. In DNA form, the CDR3 reads TGTGCCAGCAGCTTAAGACTAGCGGGGTTAGATACGCAGTATTTT. It codes for CASSLRLAGLDTQYF. Based on the CDR3 plus reference TRBV13 and TRBJ2-3, the full variable domain is AAGVIQSPRHLIKEKRETATLKCYPIPRHDTVYWYQQGPGQDPQFLISFYEKMQSDKGSIPDRFSAQQFSDYHSELNMSSLELGDSALYFCASSLRLAGLDTQYFGPGTRLTVL.

V is TRBV2 and J is TRBJ1-1; D is uncertain. Germline-derived CDR1 and CDR2 are SNHLY and FYNNEI. The CDR3 has 14 residues. V shed 3 bases and J shed 0 bases, with 8 bases lying between them. In DNA, the CDR3 is TGTGCCAGCAGTGATCGGGAGATGAACACTGAAGCTTTCTTT. It specifies CASSDREMNTEAFF.

The rearrangement uses TRBV5-8 and TRBJ2-5, with D uncertain. Germline CDR1 is SGHTS and CDR2 is YDEGEE. The CDR3 totals 14 residues. Trimming left V 0 bases short and J 5 bases short, with 11 bases between. Written as DNA, the CDR3 is TGTGCCAGCAGCTTGGAATCGCCCGGGGAGACCCAGTACTTC. It translates to CASSLESPGETQYF.

The chain joins TRBV7-2 to TRBJ2-7; 8 bases agree with TRBD1. The germline V gene has CDR1 SGHTA and CDR2 FQGNSA. The CDR3 consists of 16 residues. Trimming at V came to 2 bases and at J to 0 bases, leaving 6 bases not matched to a gene. Here the CDR3 DNA reads TGTGCCAGCAGCTTAATGTGGACAGGGAGCTCCTACGAGCAGTACTTC. Residues: CASSLMWTGSSYEQYF.

This chain joins TRBV2 and TRBJ2-2; D remains unclear. This CDR3 comprises 14 residues. Germline V CDR1 and CDR2: SNHLY, FYNNEI. Trimming cost V 4 bases and J 3 bases, with 9 bases left between them. Written as DNA, the CDR3 is TGTGCCAGCAGTGTATCAGGCTACACCGGGGAGCTGTTTTTT. Translation gives CASSVSGYTGELFF.

The CDR3 bases are TGTGCCAGCAGCTTCGTAGGGGATCGGGAGCAGTACTTC. It translates to CASSFVGDREQYF. The chain joins TRBV7-8 to TRBJ2-7; possible D gene TRBD1, 5 bases. Deletions cut 3 bases from V and 7 bases from J, with 13 bases between. Germline V gene sequence: CDR1 SGHVS, CDR2 FQNEAQ. CDR3 length equals 13 residues.

V is TRBV7-2 and J is TRBJ2-7; TRBD2 matches at 14 bases. The V and J ends lost 6 bases and 8 bases, in that order; junction bases with no gene match: 9. The germline V gene encodes CDR1 SGHTA and CDR2 FQGNSA. This CDR3 comprises 15 residues. This CDR3 reads CASRWGLAGASQQYF. In DNA form, the CDR3 reads TGTGCCAGCAGATGGGGACTAGCGGGGGCCTCACAGCAGTACTTC. Complete variable domain (other parts from reference TRBV7-2 and TRBJ2-7): GAGVSQSPSNKVTEKGKDVELRCDPISGHTALYWYRQSLGQGLEFLIYFQGNSAPDKSGLPSDRFSAERTGGSVSTLTIQRTQQEDSAVYLCASRWGLAGASQQYFGPGTRLTVT.

This clone was detected only once. V usage is TRBV4-1 and J usage is TRBJ2-1, with D possibly being TRBD1 (7 bases). The CDR3 length is 14 residues. Trimming removed 0 bases at V and 8 bases at J, with 11 bases between. Per germline, CDR1 MGHRA and CDR2 YSYEKL. The CDR3 nucleotides are TGCGCCAGCAGCCAAGAGGAGGGGGCCTATGAGCAGTTCTTC. Its translation is CASSQEEGAYEQFF.